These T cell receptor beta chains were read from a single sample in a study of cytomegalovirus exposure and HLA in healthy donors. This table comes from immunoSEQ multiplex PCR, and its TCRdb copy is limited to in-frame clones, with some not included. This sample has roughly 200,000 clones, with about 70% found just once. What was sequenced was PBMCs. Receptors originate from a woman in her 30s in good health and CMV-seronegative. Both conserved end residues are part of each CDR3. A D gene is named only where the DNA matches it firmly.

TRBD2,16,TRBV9,CASSVAGASGTYEQYF
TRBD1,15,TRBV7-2,CASSLRQGWGTEAFF
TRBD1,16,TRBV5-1,CASSPRTGGNTDTQYF
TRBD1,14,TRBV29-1,CSVFDRVLEGTQYF
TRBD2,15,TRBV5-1,CASRRTSGSQETQYF
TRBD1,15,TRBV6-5,CASSYAGTATDTQYF
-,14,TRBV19,CASSMRSVEQPQHF
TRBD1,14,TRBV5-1,CASTTGTAQETQYF
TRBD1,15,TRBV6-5,CASSKTGGPWDTQYF
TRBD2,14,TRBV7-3,CASSLYREGGELFF
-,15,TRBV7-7,CASGRTGIRQETQYF
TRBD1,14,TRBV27,CASSLRGLFDGYTF
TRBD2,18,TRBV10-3,CAISATGGLAGPSGEQFF
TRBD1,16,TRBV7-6,CASSHPGQGDAGELFF
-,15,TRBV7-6,CASSLDPGRDYGYTF
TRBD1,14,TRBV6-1,CASSLAGGDEKLFF
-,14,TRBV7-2,CASSLNRAGYGYTF
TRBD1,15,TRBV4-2,CASSQGGQGNQPQHF
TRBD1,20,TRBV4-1,CASSQDSRPLGQGSGNTIYF
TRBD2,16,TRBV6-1,CASSEEAGAGYNEQFF
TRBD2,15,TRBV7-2,CASTSQRGATDTQYF
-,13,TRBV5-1,CASSLQTQTEQFF
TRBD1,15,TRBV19,CASFGTVKTNTEAFF
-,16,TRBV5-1,CASRLTSGGADTEAFF
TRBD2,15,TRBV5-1,CASSRLAGDVDEQFF
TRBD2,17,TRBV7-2,CASSSEPGLASFNEQFF
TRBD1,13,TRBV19,CASSPEGQREQYF
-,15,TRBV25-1,CASSESATGWGTQYF
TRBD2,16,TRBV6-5,CASSYSTLAGQETQYF
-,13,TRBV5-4,CASIGEGVTEAFF
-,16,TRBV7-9,CASSPPWGSLSYEQYF
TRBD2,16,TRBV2,CASSPTSGSTYNEQFF